This T cell receptor (beta chain) was obtained from a study of T cells of healthy individuals. The CDR3 extends over 15 amino acids. From germline, CDR1 is DFQATT and CDR2 SNEGSKA (reference sequence). The V gene lost 0 bases and the J gene lost 10 bases, with 16 bases spanning the gap. There are many counts of this clonotype. In TCRdb, the 5' RACE reads were re-called with MiXCR into one record per CDR3 protein. The sample carries roughly 87,000 distinct CDR3 sequences, roughly 18% recorded once. This chain connects TRBV20-1 to TRBJ1-6; no clear D gene. This receptor was identified in a human donor in good health. The CDR3 loop reads CSAREVSPKGSPLHF. CDR3 DNA: TGCAGTGCTAGAGAAGTTAGCCCTAAGGGCTCACCCCTCCACTTT.